The T cell receptor beta chain under discussion was sequenced for a study of blood T cell repertoires in COVID-19. The wider study: Researchers got acute and convalescent COVID-19 samples from the United States, Italy and Spain. T cells, B-cell-depleted T cells, or PBMCs supplied cDNA or gDNA.

The CDR3 runs 18 residues. Germline V gene lookup returns CDR1 LGHNA and CDR2 YSLEER. V lost 3 bases to trimming and J lost 4 bases; unmatched junction nucleotides: 6. Method: immunoSEQ multiplex PCR; TCRdb's copy keeps in-frame clones and lacks some. The data show more than 110,000 clones, roughly 80% seen once. The clonotype comes from a woman older than 75 in a cohort sampled during active or convalescent COVID-19. The genes are TRBV4-3 and TRBJ2-2; 15 nucleotides agree with TRBD2. Sequencing used peripheral blood. Written as DNA, the CDR3 is TGCGCCAGCAGCCAGGGACTAGCGGGGGGCACCTTCACCGGGGAGCTGTTTTTT. This gives the protein CASSQGLAGGTFTGELFF.